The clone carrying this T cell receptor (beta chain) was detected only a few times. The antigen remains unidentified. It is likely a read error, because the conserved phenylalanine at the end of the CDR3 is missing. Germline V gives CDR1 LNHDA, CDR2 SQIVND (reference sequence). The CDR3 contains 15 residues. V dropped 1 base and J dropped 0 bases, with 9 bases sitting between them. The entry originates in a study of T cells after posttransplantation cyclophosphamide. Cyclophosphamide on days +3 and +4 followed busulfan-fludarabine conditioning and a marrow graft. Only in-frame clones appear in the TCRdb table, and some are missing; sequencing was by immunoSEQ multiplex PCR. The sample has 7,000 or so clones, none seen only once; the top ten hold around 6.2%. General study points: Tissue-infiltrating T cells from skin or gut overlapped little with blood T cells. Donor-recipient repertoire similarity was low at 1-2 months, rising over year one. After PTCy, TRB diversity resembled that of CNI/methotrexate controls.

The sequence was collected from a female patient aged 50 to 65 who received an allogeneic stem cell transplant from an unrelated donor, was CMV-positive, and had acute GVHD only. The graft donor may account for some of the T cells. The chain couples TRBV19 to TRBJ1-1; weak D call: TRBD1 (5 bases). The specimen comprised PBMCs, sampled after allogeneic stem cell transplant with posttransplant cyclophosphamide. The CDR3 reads CASSIAPGMNTEAFL. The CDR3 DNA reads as TGTGCCAGTAGTATAGCCCCAGGGATGAACACTGAAGCTTTCCTT.